A selection of T cell receptor beta chains follows, all from one sample in a study of identical twins. TCRdb fed the 5' RACE reads into MiXCR, producing one record per CDR3 protein. The sample yields 540,000 or so distinct CDR3 sequences, 20% to 25% seen once. Another study also made use of these data, one on yellow fever vaccine responses in identical twins.

Material: CD4+ T cells sorted from blood. The receptor source for this set is a woman between 18 and 29 years old in good health. Each CDR3 is given without its conserved first and last residue. The order of the fields is CDR3 length, V gene, J gene, CDR3 protein.

12	TRBV2	TRBJ1-6	ASRWTGINSPLH
11	TRBV2	TRBJ1-1	ASRLTANTEAF
12	TRBV6-1	TRBJ2-5	ASTSGGSGGVQY
13	TRBV7-2	TRBJ2-5	ASSWGTRIRETQY
13	TRBV5-1	TRBJ2-5	ASSAGLSGIETQY
12	TRBV12-3/TRBV12-4	TRBJ1-3	ASSTPGTGNTIY
17	TRBV5-4	TRBJ2-3	ASSLGTSGGARSTDTQY
10	TRBV20-1	TRBJ2-1	SAHLASGEQF
13	TRBV3-1	TRBJ1-2	ASSQADRGRQGYT
12	TRBV20-1	TRBJ2-2	SAGTGRNTGELF
10	TRBV3-1	TRBJ2-1	ASSLAGVEQF
14	TRBV5-1	TRBJ2-3	ASSLGKTSDTDTQY
14	TRBV12-3/TRBV12-4	TRBJ2-5	ASSPSSAGAGETQY
13	TRBV5-1	TRBJ2-1	ASSLALAPYNEQF
14	TRBV5-1	TRBJ2-3	ASSSWTSGKANTQY
13	TRBV7-9	TRBJ2-3	ASSFAGVSTDTQY
11	TRBV7-2	TRBJ2-5	ASSYRVQETQY